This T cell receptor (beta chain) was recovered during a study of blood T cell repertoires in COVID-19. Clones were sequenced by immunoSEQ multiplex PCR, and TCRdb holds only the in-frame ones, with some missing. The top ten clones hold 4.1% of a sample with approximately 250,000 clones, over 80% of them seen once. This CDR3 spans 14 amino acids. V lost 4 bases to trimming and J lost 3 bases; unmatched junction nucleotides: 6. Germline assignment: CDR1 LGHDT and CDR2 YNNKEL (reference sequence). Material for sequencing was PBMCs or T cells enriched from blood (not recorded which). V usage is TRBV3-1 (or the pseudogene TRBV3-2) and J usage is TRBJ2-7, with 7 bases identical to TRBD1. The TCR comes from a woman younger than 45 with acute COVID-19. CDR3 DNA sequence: TGTGCCAGCAGCCCGGGACAGTCCCTCTACGAGCAGTACTTC. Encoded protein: CASSPGQSLYEQYF.